This is a list of T cell receptor beta chains from one sample in a study of Tregs in tolerant kidney transplant recipients. Sequencing was performed with immunoSEQ multiplex PCR; in TCRdb, only in-frame clones are kept and a portion is missing. Of some 66,000 clones in the sample, over 85% were seen once. The input for sequencing was CD8+ T cells from blood, taken before the transplant. Source of these receptors: a human donor who received a combined kidney and bone marrow transplant. CDR3s leave out the opening cysteine and the closing phenylalanine or tryptophan. Fields, in order: V gene, D gene, J gene, CDR3 length, clone size, CDR3 protein. The D gene is left open where the match is weak. Only some rows state a clone size, as once, few, many or a class for expanded clones.

V gene: TRBV5-6
D gene: -
J gene: TRBJ2-7
CDR3 length: 12
clone size: -
CDR3 protein: ASSLVAQNYEQY

V gene: TRBV5-4
D gene: TRBD1
J gene: TRBJ1-1
CDR3 length: 12
clone size: -
CDR3 protein: ASSLGQGASEAF

V gene: TRBV28
D gene: TRBD2
J gene: TRBJ2-1
CDR3 length: 15
clone size: -
CDR3 protein: ASSLLASGGPYNEQF

V gene: TRBV9
D gene: TRBD2
J gene: TRBJ2-5
CDR3 length: 14
clone size: -
CDR3 protein: ASSKEGEGTQETQY

V gene: TRBV4-3
D gene: -
J gene: TRBJ2-1
CDR3 length: 12
clone size: once
CDR3 protein: ASSQDTSWDEQF

V gene: TRBV14
D gene: TRBD1
J gene: TRBJ2-1
CDR3 length: 13
clone size: -
CDR3 protein: ASSQAGQGRNEQF

V gene: TRBV4-1
D gene: -
J gene: TRBJ2-7
CDR3 length: 15
clone size: -
CDR3 protein: ASSRNPGTSGSYEQY

V gene: TRBV28
D gene: -
J gene: TRBJ1-5
CDR3 length: 11
clone size: -
CDR3 protein: ASSSGSGQPQH

V gene: TRBV27
D gene: TRBD1
J gene: TRBJ2-5
CDR3 length: 14
clone size: -
CDR3 protein: ASSGGQGITGETQY

V gene: TRBV6-4
D gene: TRBD1
J gene: TRBJ2-3
CDR3 length: 12
clone size: -
CDR3 protein: ASSQGQAADTQY

V gene: TRBV11-2
D gene: -
J gene: TRBJ2-1
CDR3 length: 9
clone size: -
CDR3 protein: ASSWGGAQF

V gene: TRBV29-1
D gene: -
J gene: TRBJ2-1
CDR3 length: 15
clone size: -
CDR3 protein: SVEDLGRTHSYNEQF

V gene: TRBV19
D gene: -
J gene: TRBJ2-7
CDR3 length: 12
clone size: -
CDR3 protein: ASSTASAFYEQY

V gene: TRBV5-8
D gene: TRBD1
J gene: TRBJ2-5
CDR3 length: 13
clone size: once
CDR3 protein: ASSLGGQGGETQY

V gene: TRBV9
D gene: -
J gene: TRBJ1-2
CDR3 length: 10
clone size: few
CDR3 protein: ASSVGEYGYT

V gene: TRBV16
D gene: TRBD1
J gene: TRBJ1-4
CDR3 length: 15
clone size: -
CDR3 protein: ASSPGNRGPSNEKLF

V gene: TRBV6-5
D gene: TRBD2
J gene: TRBJ2-1
CDR3 length: 14
clone size: once
CDR3 protein: ASSYSLADSYNEQF

V gene: TRBV2
D gene: TRBD1
J gene: TRBJ2-3
CDR3 length: 12
clone size: -
CDR3 protein: ASRTGWIVDTQY